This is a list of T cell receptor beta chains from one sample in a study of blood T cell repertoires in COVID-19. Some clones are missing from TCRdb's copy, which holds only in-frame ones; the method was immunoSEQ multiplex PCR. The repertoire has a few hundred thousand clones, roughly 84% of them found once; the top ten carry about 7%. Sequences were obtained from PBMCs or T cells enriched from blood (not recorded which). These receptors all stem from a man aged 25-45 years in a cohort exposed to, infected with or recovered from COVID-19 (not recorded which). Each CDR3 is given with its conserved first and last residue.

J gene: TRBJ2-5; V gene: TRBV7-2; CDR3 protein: CASSPRLAGVAEKETQYF
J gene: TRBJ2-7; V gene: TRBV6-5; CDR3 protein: CASSYGGRSYEQYF
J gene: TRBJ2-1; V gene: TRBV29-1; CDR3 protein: CSAVTGGSYNEQFF
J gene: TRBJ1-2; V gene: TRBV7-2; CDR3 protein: CASSLAQRQNNYGYTF
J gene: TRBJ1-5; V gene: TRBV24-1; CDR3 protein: CATSDDTGEYSNQPQHF
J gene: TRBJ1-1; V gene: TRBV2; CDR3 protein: CASSEPVGRTEAFF
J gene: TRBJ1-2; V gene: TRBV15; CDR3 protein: CATSSRTEANYGYTF
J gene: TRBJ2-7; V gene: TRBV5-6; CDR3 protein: CASSFVRTSGGYEQYF
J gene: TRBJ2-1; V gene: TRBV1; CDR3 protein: CTSTTGCLAGGLSEQFF
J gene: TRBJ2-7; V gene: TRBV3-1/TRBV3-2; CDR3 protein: CASSLGTGGTYEQYF
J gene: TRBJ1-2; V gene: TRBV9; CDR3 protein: CASSVAGTGFKGPYFNYGYTF
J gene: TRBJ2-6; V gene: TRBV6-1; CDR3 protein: CASSVGQGSAGANVLTF
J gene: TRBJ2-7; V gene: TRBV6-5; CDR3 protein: CASSYGGSSEQYF
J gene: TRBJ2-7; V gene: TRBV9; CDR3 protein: CASSVVPSSYEQYF
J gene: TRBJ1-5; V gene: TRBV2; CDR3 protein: CASSPLVGNQPQHF
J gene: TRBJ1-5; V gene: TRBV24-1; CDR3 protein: CATSDPRASPNQPQHF
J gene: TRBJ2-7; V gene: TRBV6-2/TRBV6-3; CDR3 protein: CASSYGLAGWEQYF
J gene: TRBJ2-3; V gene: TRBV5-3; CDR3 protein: CACVDGRTDTQYF